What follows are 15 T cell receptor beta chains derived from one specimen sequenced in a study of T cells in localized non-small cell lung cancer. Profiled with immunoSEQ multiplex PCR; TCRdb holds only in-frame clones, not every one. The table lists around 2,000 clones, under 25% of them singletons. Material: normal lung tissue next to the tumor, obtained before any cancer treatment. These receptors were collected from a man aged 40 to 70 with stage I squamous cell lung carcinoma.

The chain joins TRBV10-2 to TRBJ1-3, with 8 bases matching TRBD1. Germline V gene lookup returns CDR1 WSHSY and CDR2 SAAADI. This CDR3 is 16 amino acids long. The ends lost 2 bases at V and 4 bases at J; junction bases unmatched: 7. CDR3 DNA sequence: TGCGCCAGCAGTGAGAGGTACAGGGGGAGAGGAAACACCATATATTTT. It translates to CASSERYRGRGNTIYF.

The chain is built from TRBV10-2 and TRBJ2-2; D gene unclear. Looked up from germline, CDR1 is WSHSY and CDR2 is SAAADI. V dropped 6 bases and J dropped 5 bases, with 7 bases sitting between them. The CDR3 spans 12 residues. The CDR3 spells CASSLGTGELFF. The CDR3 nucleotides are TGCGCCAGCAGCCTGGGAACCGGGGAGCTGTTTTTT.

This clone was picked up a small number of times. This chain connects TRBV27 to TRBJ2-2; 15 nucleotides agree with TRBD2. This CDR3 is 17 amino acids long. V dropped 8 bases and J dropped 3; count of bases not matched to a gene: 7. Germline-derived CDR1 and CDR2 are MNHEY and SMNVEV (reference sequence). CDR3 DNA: TGTGCCAGCTCCGGACTAGCGGGAGGGCCTCACACCGGGGAGCTGTTTTTT. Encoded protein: CASSGLAGGPHTGELFF.

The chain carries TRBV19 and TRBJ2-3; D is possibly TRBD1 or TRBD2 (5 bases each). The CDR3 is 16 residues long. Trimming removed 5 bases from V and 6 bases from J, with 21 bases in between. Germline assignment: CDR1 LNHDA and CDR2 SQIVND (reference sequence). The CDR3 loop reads CASSGTTEAFLDTQYF. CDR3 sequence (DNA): TGTGCCAGTAGTGGGACCACGGAGGCCTTTTTGGATACGCAGTATTTT.

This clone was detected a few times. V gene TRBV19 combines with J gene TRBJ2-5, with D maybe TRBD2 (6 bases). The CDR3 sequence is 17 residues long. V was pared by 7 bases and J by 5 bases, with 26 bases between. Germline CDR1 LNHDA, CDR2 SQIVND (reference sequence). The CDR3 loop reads CASTDRIAAPGGETQYF. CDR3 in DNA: TGTGCCAGTACCGACAGAATAGCGGCCCCAGGTGGGGAGACCCAGTACTTC.

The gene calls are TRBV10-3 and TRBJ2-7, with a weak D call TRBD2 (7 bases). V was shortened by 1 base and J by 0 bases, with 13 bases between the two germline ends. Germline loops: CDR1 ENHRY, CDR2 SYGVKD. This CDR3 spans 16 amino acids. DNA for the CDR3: TGTGCCATCAGTGAGTGGTCGGGGGGCAGCTCCTACGAGCAGTACTTC. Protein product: CAISEWSGGSSYEQYF.

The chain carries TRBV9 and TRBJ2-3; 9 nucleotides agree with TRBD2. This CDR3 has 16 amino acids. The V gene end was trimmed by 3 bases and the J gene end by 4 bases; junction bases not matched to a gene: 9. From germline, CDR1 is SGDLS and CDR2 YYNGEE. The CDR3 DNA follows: TGTGCCAGCAGCGCGAACTTAGCGGGAGACCCAGATACGCAGTATTTT. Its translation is CASSANLAGDPDTQYF. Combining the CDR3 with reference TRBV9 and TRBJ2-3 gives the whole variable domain DSGVTQTPKHLITATGQRVTLRCSPRSGDLSVYWYQQSLDQGLQFLIQYYNGEERAKGNILERFSAQQFPDLHSELNLSSLELGDSALYFCASSANLAGDPDTQYFGPGTRLTVL.

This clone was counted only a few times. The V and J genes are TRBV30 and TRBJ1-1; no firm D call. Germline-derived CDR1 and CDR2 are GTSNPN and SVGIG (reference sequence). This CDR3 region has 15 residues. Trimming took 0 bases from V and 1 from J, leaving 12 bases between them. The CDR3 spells CAWSVLNRPNTEAFF. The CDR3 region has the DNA TGTGCCTGGAGTGTACTAAATCGACCGAACACTGAAGCTTTCTTT.

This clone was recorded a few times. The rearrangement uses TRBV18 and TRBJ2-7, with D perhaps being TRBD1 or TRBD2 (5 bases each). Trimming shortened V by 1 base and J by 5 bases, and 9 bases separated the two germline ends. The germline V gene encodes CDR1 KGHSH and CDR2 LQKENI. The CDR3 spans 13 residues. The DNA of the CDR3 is TGTGCCAGCTCACCACGGGACGTAAACGAGCAGTACTTC. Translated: CASSPRDVNEQYF.

The CDR3 DNA sequence: TGTGCCAGCAGTGAAGAGGCAGGGGGTAGTCAGCCCCAGCATTTT. Translated, it gives CASSEEAGGSQPQHF. The chain has TRBV6-1 and TRBJ1-5; 7 positions agree with TRBD1. CDR3 length: 15 residues. J was trimmed by 6 bases and V by 1 base; bases with no gene match: 6. The germline V gene encodes CDR1 MNHNS and CDR2 SASEGT.

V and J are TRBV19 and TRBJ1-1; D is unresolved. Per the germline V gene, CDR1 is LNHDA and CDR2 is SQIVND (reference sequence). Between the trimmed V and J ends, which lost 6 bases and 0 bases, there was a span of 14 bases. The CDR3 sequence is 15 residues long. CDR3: CASRAEGEVNTEAFF. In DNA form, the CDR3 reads TGTGCCAGTAGGGCGGAAGGCGAAGTGAACACTGAAGCTTTCTTT.

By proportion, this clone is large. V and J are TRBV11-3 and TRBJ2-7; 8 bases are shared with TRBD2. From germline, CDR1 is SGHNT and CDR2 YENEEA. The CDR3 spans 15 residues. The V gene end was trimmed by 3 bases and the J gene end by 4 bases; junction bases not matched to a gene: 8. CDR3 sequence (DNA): TGTGCCAGCAGCTTTCGTGGGGCTAGCGGGTACGAGCAGTACTTC. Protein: CASSFRGASGYEQYF.

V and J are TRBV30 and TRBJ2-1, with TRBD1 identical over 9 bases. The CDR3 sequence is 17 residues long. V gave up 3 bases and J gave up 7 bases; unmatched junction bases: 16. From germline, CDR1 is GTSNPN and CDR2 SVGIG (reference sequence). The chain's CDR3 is CAWRVPGQGGGSNEQFF. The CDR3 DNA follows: TGTGCCTGGAGGGTCCCGGGACAGGGTGGGGGATCAAATGAGCAGTTCTTC.

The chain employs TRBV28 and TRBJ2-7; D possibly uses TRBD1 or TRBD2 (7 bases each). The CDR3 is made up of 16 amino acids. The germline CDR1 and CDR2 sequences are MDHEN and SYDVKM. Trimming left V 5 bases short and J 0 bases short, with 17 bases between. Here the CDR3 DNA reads TGTGCCAGCAGTCCAGGGGGGGGGTACCTCTCCTACGAGCAGTACTTC. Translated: CASSPGGGYLSYEQYF.

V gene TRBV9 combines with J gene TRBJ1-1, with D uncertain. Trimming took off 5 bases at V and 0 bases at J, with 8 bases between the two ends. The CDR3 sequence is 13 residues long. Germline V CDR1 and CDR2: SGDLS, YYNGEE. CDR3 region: CASSGRMNTEAFF. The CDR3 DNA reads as TGTGCCAGCAGTGGGCGAATGAACACTGAAGCTTTCTTT.